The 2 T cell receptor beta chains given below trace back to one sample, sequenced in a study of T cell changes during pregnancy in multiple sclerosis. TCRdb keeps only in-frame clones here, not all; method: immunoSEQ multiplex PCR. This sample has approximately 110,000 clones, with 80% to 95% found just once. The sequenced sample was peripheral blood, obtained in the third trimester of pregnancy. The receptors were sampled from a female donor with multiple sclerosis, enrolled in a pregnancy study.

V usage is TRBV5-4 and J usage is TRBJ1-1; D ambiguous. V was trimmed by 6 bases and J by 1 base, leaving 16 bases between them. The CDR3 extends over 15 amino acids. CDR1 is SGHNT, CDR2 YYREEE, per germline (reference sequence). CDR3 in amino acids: CASTALGRRNTEAFF. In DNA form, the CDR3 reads TGTGCCAGCACCGCCTTAGGGAGGAGGAACACTGAAGCTTTCTTT.

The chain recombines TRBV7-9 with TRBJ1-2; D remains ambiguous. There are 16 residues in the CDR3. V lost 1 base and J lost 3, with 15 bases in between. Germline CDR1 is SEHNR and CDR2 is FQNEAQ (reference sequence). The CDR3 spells CASSLVMGSHYYGYTF. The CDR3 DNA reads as TGTGCCAGCAGCTTAGTGATGGGGAGTCATTACTATGGCTACACCTTC.